The T cell receptor beta chain described here comes from a study of blood T cell repertoires in COVID-19. Study-level background: Sites in the United States, Italy and Spain provided acute and convalescent COVID-19 samples. The analysed material was cDNA or gDNA that came from T cells, B-cell-depleted T cells, or PBMCs.

This clone has just one count. Germline trimming cut 2 bases from V and 6 bases from J; bases unmatched to any gene: 10. This CDR3 is 16 amino acids long. Germline V CDR1 and CDR2: ENHRY, SYGVKD. The authors' processing: Quantification of nucleated cells was approximated via reference gene primer amplification. Assay used: immunoSEQ multiplex PCR; TCRdb lists only in-frame clones, some missing. V, J and clone size are those of that table, while D and trimming were read from the DNA. Found here are about 160,000 clones, 86% of them singletons; the top ten hold approximately 4%. The V call is TRBV10-3, the J call TRBJ1-5, with 7 bases matching TRBD1. Sequencing was done on a sample of peripheral blood. The receptor was derived from a woman between 65 and 79 years old with acute or convalescent COVID-19. Here the CDR3 DNA reads TGTGCCATCAGTGAGGAGGGGCGACAGGGAGGTCAGCCCCAGCATTTT. It encodes CAISEEGRQGGQPQHF.